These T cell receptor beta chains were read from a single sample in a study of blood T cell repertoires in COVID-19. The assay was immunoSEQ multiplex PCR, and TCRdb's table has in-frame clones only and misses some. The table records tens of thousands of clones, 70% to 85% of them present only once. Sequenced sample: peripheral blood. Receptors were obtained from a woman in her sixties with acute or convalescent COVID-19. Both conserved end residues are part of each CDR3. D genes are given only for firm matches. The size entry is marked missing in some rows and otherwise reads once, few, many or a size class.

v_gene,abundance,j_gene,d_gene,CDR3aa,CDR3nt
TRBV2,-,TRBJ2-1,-,CASSLRRGQEQFF,TGTGCCAGCAGCCTTCGACGCGGGCAGGAGCAGTTCTTC
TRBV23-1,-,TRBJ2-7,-,CASSQGQLLGEQYF,TGCGCCAGCAGTCAAGGACAGTTATTGGGGGAGCAGTACTTC
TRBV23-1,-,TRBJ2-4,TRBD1,CASSQPTGLKNIQYF,TGCGCCAGCAGTCAACCGACAGGGCTGAAAAACATTCAGTACTTC
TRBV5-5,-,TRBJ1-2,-,CASSPGFRMEGYTF,TGTGCCAGCAGCCCGGGATTCAGGATGGAAGGCTACACCTTC
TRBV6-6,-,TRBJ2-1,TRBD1,CASSPGQGPYNEQFF,TGTGCCAGCAGTCCCGGACAGGGCCCGTACAATGAGCAGTTCTTC
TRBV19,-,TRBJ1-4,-,CASSIISAGDAKLFF,TGTGCCAGTAGTATTATATCGGCAGGCGACGCAAAACTGTTTTTT
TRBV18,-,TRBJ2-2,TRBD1,CASSQGQVYGELFF,TGTGCCAGCTCACAAGGACAGGTCTACGGGGAGCTGTTTTTT
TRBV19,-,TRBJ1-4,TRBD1,CASSIGTGSEKLFF,TGTGCCAGTAGTATAGGGACAGGGAGCGAAAAACTGTTTTTT
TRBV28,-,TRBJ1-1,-,CASRTGSANTEAFF,TGTGCCAGTAGAACAGGGTCGGCGAACACTGAAGCTTTCTTT
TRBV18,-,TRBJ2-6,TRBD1,CASSPEGAYSGANVLTF,TGTGCCAGCTCACCAGAGGGGGCCTACTCTGGGGCCAACGTCCTGACTTTC
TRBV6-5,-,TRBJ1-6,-,CASSYSTRGYSPLHF,TGTGCCAGCAGTTACTCGACCAGGGGTTATTCACCCCTCCACTTT
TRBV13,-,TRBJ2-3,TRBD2,CASSLAGGLTDTQYF,TGTGCCAGCAGCTTAGCGGGGGGGCTAACAGATACGCAGTATTTT
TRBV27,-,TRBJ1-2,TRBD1,CASRKRTGSGSLVRYTF,TGTGCCAGCAGAAAAAGGACAGGGTCCGGGTCCCTGGTCCGCTACACCTTC
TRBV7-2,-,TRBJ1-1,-,CASSSAWVSGTEAFF,TGTGCCAGCAGCTCTGCGTGGGTGAGCGGCACTGAAGCTTTCTTT
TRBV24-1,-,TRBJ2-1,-,CATQDTGVEAYNEQFF,TGTGCCACCCAAGACACGGGGGTTGAGGCCTACAATGAGCAGTTCTTC
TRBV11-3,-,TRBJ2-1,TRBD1,CASSTRTGTKNNEQFF,TGTGCCAGCAGCACAAGGACAGGGACGAAGAACAATGAGCAGTTCTTC
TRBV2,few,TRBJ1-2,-,CASRTRDSSGYTF,TGTGCCAGCAGGACCCGGGACTCCTCTGGCTACACCTTC
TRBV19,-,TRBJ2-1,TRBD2,CASSTSGGYNEQFF,TGTGCCAGTAGTACTAGCGGGGGATACAATGAGCAGTTCTTC
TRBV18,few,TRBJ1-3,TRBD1,CASSSTGGSGNTIYF,TGTGCCAGCTCGTCGACAGGGGGCTCTGGAAACACCATATATTTT
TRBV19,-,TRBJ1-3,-,CASSADSFPGNTIYF,TGTGCCAGTAGTGCTGACAGTTTCCCTGGAAACACCATATATTTT
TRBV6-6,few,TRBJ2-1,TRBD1,CASSQVGQGSYNEQFF,TGTGCCAGCAGTCAAGTCGGACAGGGGAGTTACAATGAGCAGTTCTTC
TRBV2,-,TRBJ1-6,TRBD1,CARRTGTNSPLHF,TGTGCCAGGAGGACAGGGACAAATTCACCCCTCCACTTT
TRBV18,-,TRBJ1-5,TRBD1,CASSPSTGGRRNQPQHF,TGTGCCAGCTCACCATCAACAGGGGGCAGGCGGAATCAGCCCCAGCATTTT
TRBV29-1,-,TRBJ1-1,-,CSVSTTLNTEAFF,TGCAGCGTTTCGACAACCTTGAACACTGAAGCTTTCTTT
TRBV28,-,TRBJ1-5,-,CASREEDRHNQPQHF,TGTGCCAGCAGAGAGGAAGACAGGCACAATCAGCCCCAGCATTTT
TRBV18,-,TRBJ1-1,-,CASSPRSGEGAEAFF,TGTGCCAGCTCACCACGTTCAGGGGAGGGGGCTGAAGCTTTCTTT
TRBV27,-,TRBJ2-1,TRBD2,CASSSSGTRRVNEQFF,TGTGCCAGCAGTTCCTCCGGGACTAGACGGGTCAATGAGCAGTTCTTC
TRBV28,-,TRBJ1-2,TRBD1,CASTSWTGKNYGYTF,TGTGCCAGCACGTCCTGGACAGGGAAAAACTATGGCTACACCTTC
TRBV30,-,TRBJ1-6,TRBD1,CAWSRTRTGSYNSPLHF,TGTGCCTGGAGTAGGACTCGGACAGGGTCGTATAATTCACCCCTCCACTTT
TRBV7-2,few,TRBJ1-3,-,CASRKQGTSGNTIYF,TGTGCCAGCAGGAAGCAGGGGACCTCTGGAAACACCATATATTTT
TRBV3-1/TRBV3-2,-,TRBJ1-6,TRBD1,CASAWTGTNSPLHF,TGTGCCTCTGCCTGGACAGGGACCAATTCACCCCTCCACTTT
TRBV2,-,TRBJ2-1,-,CASMELYNEQFF,TGTGCCAGCATGGAGCTCTACAATGAGCAGTTCTTC
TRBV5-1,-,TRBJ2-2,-,CASSLDDGSGELFF,TGCGCCAGCAGCTTGGATGATGGCTCCGGGGAGCTGTTTTTT